The rows below give T cell receptor beta chains drawn from one sample of a study of T cell changes during pregnancy in multiple sclerosis. Clones were read by immunoSEQ multiplex PCR, and TCRdb kept only the in-frame ones, dropping some. The table has over 80,000 clones, 90% seen once; the top ten hold about 0.75%. The material sequenced was peripheral blood, taken in the second trimester of pregnancy. These receptors were obtained from a female donor in good health, enrolled as a control in a pregnancy study. CDR3s include the opening cysteine and the closing phenylalanine or tryptophan. Fields, in order: D gene, V gene, J gene, CDR3 protein, CDR3 DNA. A D gene is named only where the DNA matches it firmly.

d_call: TRBD1
v_call: TRBV30
j_call: TRBJ1-2
cdr3_aa: CAWSPGQGYGYTF
cdr3_nt: TGTGCCTGGAGTCCCGGACAGGGCTATGGCTACACCTTC

d_call: -
v_call: TRBV11-2
j_call: TRBJ2-1
cdr3_aa: CASTPARGKFQYEQFF
cdr3_nt: TGTGCCAGCACCCCGGCGAGAGGGAAGTTCCAATATGAGCAGTTCTTC

d_call: TRBD1
v_call: TRBV6-1
j_call: TRBJ1-6
cdr3_aa: CASSEPRQGAGLVYNSPLHF
cdr3_nt: TGTGCCAGCAGTGAACCGAGACAGGGTGCCGGGTTAGTCTATAATTCACCCCTCCACTTT

d_call: TRBD1
v_call: TRBV29-1
j_call: TRBJ1-1
cdr3_aa: CSVRDRGNTEAFF
cdr3_nt: TGCAGCGTTCGAGACAGGGGGAACACTGAAGCTTTCTTT

d_call: TRBD2
v_call: TRBV2
j_call: TRBJ2-1
cdr3_aa: CASSKPGLAGGLGGNEQFF
cdr3_nt: TGTGCCAGCAGTAAACCGGGACTAGCGGGGGGCCTGGGAGGAAATGAGCAGTTCTTC

d_call: TRBD1
v_call: TRBV4-1
j_call: TRBJ2-7
cdr3_aa: CASSQALRQGVNEQYF
cdr3_nt: TGCGCCAGCAGCCAAGCCCTACGACAGGGGGTCAACGAGCAGTACTTC

d_call: TRBD2
v_call: TRBV4-3
j_call: TRBJ2-4
cdr3_aa: CASSLGLAGGKDIQYF
cdr3_nt: TGCGCCAGCAGCCTCGGACTAGCGGGAGGGAAGGACATTCAGTACTTC

d_call: -
v_call: TRBV18
j_call: TRBJ2-6
cdr3_aa: CASHGQPLSGANVLTF
cdr3_nt: TGTGCCAGCCATGGACAGCCGCTCTCTGGGGCCAACGTCCTGACTTTC

d_call: -
v_call: TRBV30
j_call: TRBJ1-2
cdr3_aa: CACPASGLGGYTF
cdr3_nt: TGTGCCTGCCCGGCCAGCGGACTTGGGGGCTACACCTTC

d_call: TRBD1
v_call: TRBV11-2
j_call: TRBJ1-2
cdr3_aa: CASSLEGQPFYGYTF
cdr3_nt: TGTGCCAGCAGCTTAGAGGGACAGCCATTCTATGGCTACACCTTC

d_call: -
v_call: TRBV5-1
j_call: TRBJ2-4
cdr3_aa: CASSLTGPKNIQYF
cdr3_nt: TGCGCCAGCAGCTTGACGGGTCCCAAAAACATTCAGTACTTC

d_call: TRBD1
v_call: TRBV27
j_call: TRBJ1-6
cdr3_aa: CASGQGAFDNSPLHF
cdr3_nt: TGTGCCAGCGGGCAGGGGGCCTTCGATAATTCACCCCTCCACTTT

d_call: TRBD1
v_call: TRBV9
j_call: TRBJ2-1
cdr3_aa: CASSVGPGGYGEQFF
cdr3_nt: TGTGCCAGCAGCGTAGGCCCAGGGGGCTACGGTGAGCAGTTCTTC